This T cell receptor (beta chain) was identified in a study of T cell responses to AZD1222 COVID-19 vaccine. General study results and limits: Spike-specific TCR breadth rose after two AZD1222 doses, and depth rose as well. Just a handful of people given AZD1222 tested seropositive at baseline. Clonal diversity was possibly underestimated; the donors were predominantly white British and more often female.

A note on this clone: Antigen: not known.

Clones were sequenced by immunoSEQ multiplex PCR, and TCRdb holds only the in-frame ones, with some missing. The data contain 100,000 to 150,000 clones, 89% of them seen just once; the ten biggest clones take up 1.5% to 1.8%. The receptor was isolated from an adult in good health. The source material was peripheral blood, sampled on day 0 of AZD1222 vaccination.

The CDR3 spells CASSPGLYQPQHF. Here the CDR3 DNA reads TGTGCCAGTAGTCCCGGCCTTTATCAGCCCCAGCATTTT. The chain links TRBV19 to TRBJ1-5; D is ambiguous. Germline-derived CDR1 and CDR2 are LNHDA and SQIVND (reference sequence). V was shortened by 5 bases and J by 5 bases, with 10 bases between the two germline ends. This CDR3 spans 13 amino acids.